This T cell receptor (beta chain) came from a study of blood T cell repertoires in COVID-19. V shed 3 bases and J 11 bases; nucleotides not matched to a gene: 11. This CDR3 has 15 amino acids. Germline loops: CDR1 MNHNS, CDR2 SASEGT. In the authors' methods: Amplification with reference gene primers provided the estimates of nucleated cell counts. The protocol was immunoSEQ multiplex PCR, while the TCRdb copy is restricted to in-frame clones and leaves out a portion. The DNA was the basis for D and trimming; V, J and clone size are from that table. Of a few hundred thousand clones listed, about nine tenths are singletons.

V is TRBV6-1 and J is TRBJ1-4; 8 bases align to TRBD1. Sample: peripheral blood. The receptor was derived from a woman in her fifties or sixties with acute or convalescent COVID-19. In DNA form, the CDR3 reads TGTGCCAGCAGTGAGGGGACAGGCGCGAGGGGGAAACTGTTTTTT. It translates to CASSEGTGARGKLFF.